This record covers a single T cell receptor (beta chain). Its target is not known. This sample was taken from a study of T-cell memory formation after mild COVID-19. Study-wide results and limits: Contracting CD8+ clones were enriched in EMRA, CD4+ mainly in CM and EM. While clones contracting from day 15 to 85 were balanced between CD4 and CD8, later expanders leaned CD4+. That cross-reactive memory joined was suggested by some responding clones appearing in pre-infection memory.

This CDR3 has 13 residues. V was cut by 1 base and J by 5 bases, with 7 bases left in between. CDR1 and CDR2 (germline): SGHTA, FQGNSA. Constant-segment primers were used for 5'RACE, and the resulting TCR alpha and TCR beta cDNA libraries carried sample barcodes and UMIs. Using its own MiXCR run on the 5' RACE reads, TCRdb lists one record per CDR3 protein. Of approximately 250,000 distinct CDR3 sequences detected, 16% appear once; the ten largest clones hold 20% to 25%. The TCR comes from a man aged 18 to 29 who had mild COVID-19 (a few samples of this study predate the infection). Cell type and time point are not known. Sequenced input: PBMCs or a T cell subset sorted from them (not recorded which). This sequence joins TRBV7-2 and TRBJ2-3; D is ambiguous. The CDR3 protein is CASSLVTGDTQYF. The CDR3 nucleotides read TGTGCCAGCAGCTTAGTAACCGGAGATACGCAGTATTTT.